The 20 T cell receptor beta chains reported below all come from one sample, sequenced in a study of CD8+CD57+ T cells in acquired aplastic anemia. The TCR beta profiling, which covered VDJ combination and CDR3 sequence, was carried out using genomic DNA as the template. TCRdb itself ran the reads through MiXCR, one entry per CDR3 protein. The repertoire consists of about 250,000 distinct CDR3 sequences, with around half occurring once and the leading ten covering 6.5% to 8%. Sequenced patients had shown CD8+CD57+ cell expansion by flow cytometry. The sequenced sample was sorted CD4+, CD8+, or CD8+CD57+ T cells (not recorded which) from PBMCs. Receptors originate from a human donor with aplastic anemia.

This clonotype was detected many times. V gene TRBV12-3 or TRBV12-4 combines with J gene TRBJ1-1; D is undetermined. CDR3 length equals 14 residues. V was shortened by 4 bases and J by 0 bases, with 9 bases between the two germline ends. In DNA form, the CDR3 reads TGTGCCAGCAGTTGGGTACGGTTGAACACTGAAGCTTTCTTT. This gives the protein CASSWVRLNTEAFF.

The chain employs TRBV7-8 and TRBJ1-4; 9 bases fit TRBD1. There are 14 residues in the CDR3. Germline CDR1 and CDR2: SGHVS and FQNEAQ. The trim removed 3 bases at V and 6 bases at J, leaving 2 bases unmatched. DNA of the CDR3: TGTGCCAGCAGCTTGACAGGGGGGGATGAAAAACTGTTTTTT. It specifies CASSLTGGDEKLFF.

This chain joins TRBV29-1 and TRBJ1-1, with a weak D call TRBD1 (5 bases). V was shortened by 8 bases and J by 2 bases, with 12 bases between the two germline ends. The CDR3 has 12 amino acids. Germline CDR1 reads SQVTM; CDR2 reads ANQGSEA. Written as DNA, the CDR3 is TGCAGCAACATAGACAGAAACACTGAAGCTTTCTTT. As protein: CSNIDRNTEAFF. The full variable domain, with the rest looked up from reference TRBV29-1 and TRBJ1-1, is SAVISQKPSRDICQRGTSLTIQCQVDSQVTMMFWYRQQPGQSLTLIATANQGSEATYESGFVIDKFPISRPNLTFSTLTVSNMSPEDSSIYLCSNIDRNTEAFFGQGTRLTVV.

This clonotype was detected many times. The J gene is TRBJ1-1, the V gene TRBV19; 10 bases fit TRBD1. CDR1 and CDR2 (germline): LNHDA, SQIVND (reference sequence). The trim removed 6 bases at V and 4 bases at J, leaving 8 bases unmatched. This CDR3 comprises 15 residues. The CDR3 DNA sequence: TGTGCCAGTAGACGTGGACAGGGGGAAGCCACTGAAGCTTTCTTT. Protein product: CASRRGQGEATEAFF.

J is TRBJ2-7 and V is TRBV6-1, with 10 bases identical to TRBD1. CDR1 MNHNS and CDR2 SASEGT come from the germline V gene. CDR3 length equals 14 residues. J was trimmed by 1 base and V by 9 bases; bases with no gene match: 6. Written as DNA, the CDR3 is TGTGCCAGTCAGGAGGGACAGGGGTCCTACGAGCAGTACTTC. This codes for CASQEGQGSYEQYF.

The rearrangement joins TRBV15 to TRBJ2-5, with D tentatively TRBD2 (6 bases). Trimming left V 0 bases short and J 2 bases short, with 7 bases between. CDR3 size: 14 residues. The germline V gene has CDR1 LNHNV and CDR2 YYDKDF (reference sequence). CDR3 residues: CATSRDLAQETQYF. For the CDR3, the DNA is TGTGCCACCAGCAGAGATCTAGCGCAAGAGACCCAGTACTTC. Supplemented by reference TRBV15 and TRBJ2-5, the full variable domain reads DAMVIQNPRYQVTQFGKPVTLSCSQTLNHNVMYWYQQKSSQAPKLLFHYYDKDFNNEADTPDNFQSRRPNTSFCFLDIRSPGLGDTAMYLCATSRDLAQETQYFGPGTRLLVL.

About this clonotype itself: A clone one base away is much larger, so this may be a read error. V and J are TRBV6-1 and TRBJ2-7; D remains unclear. The CDR3 totals 13 residues. CDR1 is MNHNS, CDR2 SASEGT, per germline. The CDR3 spells CASSFAGAYEQCF. The CDR3 DNA follows: TGTGCCAGCAGTTTCGCCGGAGCCTACGAGCAGTGCTTC.

In its sample, this clonotype was seen many times. The J gene is TRBJ2-7, the V gene TRBV7-9; 7 bases match TRBD2. The V gene's germline CDR1 is SEHNR and CDR2 FQNEAQ (reference sequence). Trimming cost V 5 bases and J 2 bases; bases outside gene matches: 6. This CDR3 comprises 14 residues. For the CDR3, the DNA is TGTGCCAGCAGCCCGGGACTATTAGCCTACGAGCAGTACTTC. Its translation: CASSPGLLAYEQYF.

The chain has TRBV20-1 and TRBJ2-4; TRBD1 aligns across 7 bases. After removal of 6 bases from V and 4 bases from J, the junction contained 15 bases not matched to a gene. The CDR3 consists of 16 residues. Germline-derived CDR1 and CDR2 are DFQATT and SNEGSKA (reference sequence). The CDR3 region has the DNA TGCAGTGCACACACCACCGGGACAGAAAATAAAAACATTCAGTACTTC. Protein: CSAHTTGTENKNIQYF.

The chain is built from TRBV19 and TRBJ1-1; 7 bases match TRBD1. CDR3 size: 13 residues. V was clipped by 6 bases and J by 2 bases; unmatched bases: 3. Germline CDR1 LNHDA, CDR2 SQIVND (reference sequence). The CDR3 nucleotides read TGTGCCAGTAGGGGACAGAGCAACACTGAAGCTTTCTTT. Translated, it gives CASRGQSNTEAFF.

This clonotype was observed many times. The chain has TRBV7-9 and TRBJ1-2; perhaps TRBD1 as D (6 bases). Trimming pared 6 bases from V and 0 bases from J, leaving 17 bases between. The CDR3 runs to 16 residues. CDR1 is SEHNR, CDR2 FQNEAQ, per germline (reference sequence). The CDR3 DNA reads as TGTGCCAGCAGTCCCCCGGGGGCAGCATCTAACTATGGCTACACCTTC. It specifies CASSPPGAASNYGYTF. The entire variable domain, with the rest obtained from reference TRBV7-9 and TRBJ1-2, is as follows: DTGVSQNPRHKITKRGQNVTFRCDPISEHNRLYWYRQTLGQGPEFLTYFQNEAQLEKSRLLSDRFSAERPKGSFSTLEIQRTEQGDSAMYLCASSPPGAASNYGYTFGSGTRLTVV.

J is TRBJ2-1 and V is TRBV27; D unclear. The germline V and J ends were trimmed by 4 bases and 7 bases, with 20 bases remaining between them. Germline CDR1 is MNHEY and CDR2 is SMNVEV (reference sequence). The CDR3 covers 16 residues. The CDR3 loop is CASSSTTRTEFNEQFF. CDR3 DNA: TGTGCCAGCAGTTCCACCACAAGGACCGAATTTAATGAGCAGTTCTTC.

The V and J genes are TRBV2 and TRBJ1-2, with 7 nucleotides matching TRBD1. The CDR3 is 13 residues long. Germline trimming cut 5 bases from V and 6 bases from J; bases unmatched to any gene: 6. CDR1 is SNHLY and CDR2 is FYNNEI in the germline V gene. CDR3 protein: CASSRQGRDGYTF. Here the CDR3 DNA reads TGTGCCAGCAGTCGACAGGGAAGGGATGGCTACACCTTC.

This clonotype was found many times. V and J are TRBV29-1 and TRBJ1-2; 9 bases map to TRBD1. The trim removed 6 bases at V and 4 bases at J, leaving 6 bases unmatched. Germline values: CDR1 SQVTM, CDR2 ANQGSEA. This CDR3 is 13 amino acids long. The CDR3 sequence is CSVYLDRGYGYTF. The CDR3 DNA follows: TGCAGCGTATACCTGGACAGGGGCTATGGCTACACCTTC.

This chain links TRBV2 with TRBJ2-2, with TRBD2 identical over 9 bases. From germline, CDR1 is SNHLY and CDR2 FYNNEI. The CDR3 contains 16 residues. The trim removed 2 bases at V and 3 bases at J, leaving 4 bases unmatched. The CDR3 DNA is TGTGCCAGCAGTGAACTAGCGGGATCGTACACCGGGGAGCTGTTTTTT. Amino acids: CASSELAGSYTGELFF.

In its sample, this clonotype was seen many times. CDR3 sequence: CASSLDLTGEVGEAFF. The DNA for the CDR3 is TGTGCCAGCAGCTTAGATCTGACAGGGGAGGTCGGTGAAGCTTTCTTT. V is TRBV11-2 and J is TRBJ1-1; TRBD1 agrees at 8 bases. V was clipped by 0 bases and J by 7 bases; unmatched bases: 10. The CDR3 runs 16 residues. The V gene's germline CDR1 is SGHAT and CDR2 FQNNGV.

This clonotype was seen just once. The chain employs TRBV6-4 and TRBJ2-7; TRBD2 agrees at 15 bases. V shed 3 bases, J shed 3 bases, and the junction held 6 bases outside the gene matches. Germline V gene sequence: CDR1 MRHNA, CDR2 SNTAGT. The CDR3 runs to 17 residues. DNA for the CDR3: TGTGCCAGCAGTGAGCAAGGGACTAGCGGGAGGTACTACGAGCAGTACTTC. Residues: CASSEQGTSGRYYEQYF.

This clonotype was recorded many times. The chain has TRBV6-2 or TRBV6-3 and TRBJ1-2, with 7 bases aligning to TRBD1. This CDR3 region has 12 residues. V lost 8 bases to trimming and J lost 4 bases; unmatched junction nucleotides: 4. Per the germline V gene, CDR1 is MNHEY and CDR2 is SVGEGT. This CDR3 is CASGTGAYGYTF. For the CDR3, the DNA is TGTGCCAGCGGTACAGGGGCCTATGGCTACACCTTC.

The chain has TRBV7-9 and TRBJ1-2; no clear D. V dropped 2 bases and J dropped 8 bases, with 9 bases sitting between them. The CDR3 consists of 12 residues. Germline V gene data show CDR1 as SEHNR and CDR2 as FQNEAQ (reference sequence). The CDR3 DNA reads TGTGCCAGCAGCTTAAGGGATCAAGGCTACACCTTC. This sequence encodes CASSLRDQGYTF.

This clonotype has ten or more counts. This chain uses TRBV11-2 with TRBJ2-7; TRBD1 aligns across 8 bases. The CDR3 spans 13 residues. Germline V gene lookup returns CDR1 SGHAT and CDR2 FQNNGV. Trimming at V came to 4 bases and at J to 5 bases, leaving 4 bases not matched to a gene. CDR3 sequence: CASSWAGGDEQYF. CDR3 DNA sequence: TGTGCCAGCAGCTGGGCAGGGGGCGACGAGCAGTACTTC.